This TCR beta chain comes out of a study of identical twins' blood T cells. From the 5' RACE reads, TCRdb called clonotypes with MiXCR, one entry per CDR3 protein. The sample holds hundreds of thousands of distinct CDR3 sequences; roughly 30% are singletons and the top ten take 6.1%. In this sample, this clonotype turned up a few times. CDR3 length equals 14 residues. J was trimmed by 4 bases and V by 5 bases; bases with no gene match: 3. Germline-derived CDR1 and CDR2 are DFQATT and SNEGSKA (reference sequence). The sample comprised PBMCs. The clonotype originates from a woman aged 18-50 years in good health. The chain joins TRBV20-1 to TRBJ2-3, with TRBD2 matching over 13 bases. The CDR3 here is CSAGLAGASDTQYF. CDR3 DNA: TGCAGTGCTGGACTAGCGGGGGCCTCAGATACGCAGTATTTT.